The entry below gives a single T cell receptor beta chain sequence along with its context. Its specificity is not known. This CDR3 contains 12 residues. Germline values: CDR1 GTSNPN, CDR2 SVGIG (reference sequence). Deletions cut 0 bases from V and 6 bases from J, with 6 bases between. This record comes from a study of beta chain features in type 1 diabetes. Regarding the study as a whole: For TCRB rearrangement, an influence of HLA type remained unresolved here. Insertions at VDJ junctions were less frequent in type 1 diabetes patients. These patients also deleted more nucleotides at the same junctions. It was among patients, rather than healthy donors, that naive, central memory and Treg TCRB repertoires appeared more similar. In every one of the four CD4+ subsets, TCRB CDR3s were moderately but significantly shorter in Type 1 diabetes patients.

cDNA synthesis used the whole RNA isolate, giving expressed TCRB sequences. Here immunoSEQ multiplex PCR was the method, and the copy in TCRdb shows in-frame clones only, minus some. The sample shows roughly 150,000 clones, roughly 9% of them seen only once. The receptor was isolated from a woman younger than 45 with type 1 diabetes. The V gene is TRBV30, the J gene TRBJ1-5, with D unclear. The material sequenced was central memory CD4+ T cells from blood. The CDR3 protein is CAWSVSRQPQHF. CDR3 DNA: TGTGCCTGGAGTGTATCCCGTCAGCCCCAGCATTTT.